One and the same sample provided the 17 T cell receptor beta chains below, sequenced in a study of cytotoxic CD8 clonotypes in ibrutinib-treated CLL. The assay was immunoSEQ multiplex PCR, and TCRdb's table has in-frame clones only and misses some. The sample has hundreds of thousands of clones, 75% to 85% seen once. The source material was PBMCs, sampled after 12 months of ibrutinib treatment. Source of these receptors: a human donor with chronic lymphocytic leukemia.

The CDR3 nucleotides are TGTGCCAGCAGCCCCCGCGGTGGCACAATTACGGAGCAGTACTTC. Protein product: CASSPRGGTITEQYF. The chain links TRBV7-9 to TRBJ2-7; no clear D gene. In germline, CDR1 is SEHNR, CDR2 FQNEAQ (reference sequence). V lost 5 bases to trimming and J lost 7 bases, with 21 bases between them. The CDR3 spans 15 residues.

The chain employs TRBV5-5 and TRBJ2-7, with D uncertain. V lost 0 bases and J lost 6, with 25 bases in between. CDR1 SGHKS and CDR2 YYEKEE come from the germline V gene (reference sequence). CDR3 size: 18 residues. DNA of the CDR3: TGTGCCAGCAGCTTGGCTCTGTTATTAATGGGGTTGAAGGGCGAGCAGTACTTC. Protein product: CASSLALLLMGLKGEQYF.

This sequence joins TRBV18 and TRBJ2-1; 12 positions match TRBD2. CDR1 KGHSH and CDR2 LQKENI come from the germline V gene. CDR3 size: 14 residues. After removal of 5 bases from V and 5 bases from J, the junction contained 1 base not matched to a gene. The CDR3 is CASSRTSGNNEQFF. In nucleotides, the CDR3 is TGTGCCAGCTCAAGGACTAGCGGGAACAATGAGCAGTTCTTC.

A single count supports this clone. The chain's CDR3 is CASSLTGGNPLIAGGDNEQFF. The CDR3 nucleotides read TGTGCCAGCAGCTTGACCGGGGGGAATCCCTTGATAGCGGGAGGGGACAATGAGCAGTTCTTC. The V call is TRBV7-8, the J call TRBJ2-1; 11 nucleotides match TRBD2. The germline V gene has CDR1 SGHVS and CDR2 FQNEAQ. The CDR3 contains 21 residues. Unmatched junction bases numbered 21, after V lost 3 bases and J lost 5 bases.

This clone was found once. V and J are TRBV19 and TRBJ2-1, with TRBD2 matching over 10 bases. With V trimmed by 6 bases and J by 7 bases, 9 bases remained unmatched. This CDR3 is 15 amino acids long. The germline V gene has CDR1 LNHDA and CDR2 SQIVND (reference sequence). CDR3 in amino acids: CASRGEREGRNEQFF. CDR3 coding DNA: TGTGCCAGTAGGGGAGAGCGGGAGGGCCGGAATGAGCAGTTCTTC.

The chain recombines TRBV18 with TRBJ2-6; 10 bases are shared with TRBD1. Germline CDR1 reads KGHSH; CDR2 reads LQKENI. V lost 2 bases to trimming and J lost 0 bases; unmatched junction nucleotides: 4. The CDR3 contains 18 residues. The CDR3 DNA follows: TGTGCCAGCTCACCATTTGGGACAGGGGTCTCTGGGGCCAACGTCCTGACTTTC. It codes for CASSPFGTGVSGANVLTF. The variable domain in full, with the rest retrieved from reference TRBV18 and TRBJ2-6, is NAGVMQNPRHLVRRRGQEARLRCSPMKGHSHVYWYRQLPEEGLKFMVYLQKENIIDESGMPKERFSAEFPKEGPSILRIQQVVRGDSAAYFCASSPFGTGVSGANVLTFGAGSRLTVL.

The J gene is TRBJ2-7, the V gene TRBV7-2; D might be TRBD1 (7 bases). Trimming removed 5 bases at V and 3 bases at J, with 14 bases between. CDR1 is SGHTA and CDR2 is FQGNSA in the germline V gene. This CDR3 spans 14 amino acids. Here the CDR3 reads CASSIGGGNYEQYF. The CDR3 bases are TGTGCCAGCAGCATAGGAGGGGGCAACTACGAGCAGTACTTC.

The genes are TRBV5-1 and TRBJ1-6; possibly TRBD1 for D (5 bases). V lost 3 bases to trimming and J lost 5 bases, with 12 bases between them. Germline V CDR1 and CDR2: SGHRS, YFSETQ. The CDR3 has 15 residues. As DNA, the CDR3 is TGCGCCAGCAGCTCCGGGACTGAGGATAATTCACCCCTCCACTTT. Translated: CASSSGTEDNSPLHF.

This clone was seen more than once but under ten times. V and J are TRBV6-5 and TRBJ1-1; maybe TRBD1 (6 bases). The CDR3 runs 14 residues. The germline V and J ends were trimmed by 8 bases and 5 bases, with 18 bases remaining between them. Germline loops: CDR1 MNHEY, CDR2 SVGAGI. For the CDR3, the DNA is TGTGCCAGCGGGAGGGGTTCGGGGGCGACTGAAGCTTTCTTT. Translated: CASGRGSGATEAFF.

The chain links TRBV6-1 to TRBJ2-5, with TRBD2 matching 8 bases. Trimming at V came to 8 bases and at J to 5 bases, leaving 7 bases not matched to a gene. The CDR3 runs to 13 residues. Germline CDR1 is MNHNS and CDR2 is SASEGT. The CDR3: CASERERRETQYF. As DNA, the CDR3 is TGTGCCAGCGAGCGGGAGAGGCGGGAGACCCAGTACTTC.

Concerning this clone: The sample carries other DNA sequences with the same CDR3. The chain is built from TRBV18 and TRBJ1-4; 12 bases are a match to TRBD1. Germline V lookup: CDR1 KGHSH, CDR2 LQKENI. V lost 6 bases and J lost 8; bases outside the gene matches: 4. The CDR3 runs 14 residues. This CDR3 is CASSPGTGGEKLFF. CDR3 in DNA: TGTGCCAGCTCGCCCGGGACAGGGGGCGAAAAACTGTTTTTT.

The genes are TRBV28 and TRBJ1-1, with TRBD1 matching over 7 bases. Germline-derived CDR1 and CDR2 are MDHEN and SYDVKM. The CDR3 has 14 residues. V was clipped by 5 bases and J by 3 bases; unmatched bases: 6. For the CDR3, the DNA is TGTGCCAGCAGTGGGGGACAGCAGTACACTGAAGCTTTCTTT. It encodes CASSGGQQYTEAFF.

The chain is built from TRBV4-2 and TRBJ1-3; no clear D gene. Germline V gene sequence: CDR1 LGHNA, CDR2 YNFKEQ. The V end was cut by 7 bases, the J end by 3 bases, with 4 bases between. This CDR3 comprises 11 residues. The CDR3 DNA is TGTGCCAGCACATTTGGAAACACCATATATTTT. Translated, it gives CASTFGNTIYF.

V and J are TRBV5-6 and TRBJ1-2; 7 bases map to TRBD1. The trim removed 4 bases at V and 8 bases at J, leaving 8 bases unmatched. The V gene's germline CDR1 is SGHDT and CDR2 YYEEEE. This CDR3 is built from 13 residues. CDR3 residues: CASSTRQGRGYTF. In nucleotides, the CDR3 is TGTGCCAGCAGCACCAGACAGGGAAGGGGCTACACCTTC.

This clone appeared a single time. Other DNA sequences in this sample translate to the same CDR3. V gene TRBV5-1 combines with J gene TRBJ2-7; D may be TRBD1 or TRBD2 (5 bases each). V lost 0 bases, J lost 0 bases, and 7 bases lay in between. CDR3 length equals 14 residues. CDR1 is SGHRS and CDR2 is YFSETQ in the germline V gene. CDR3 amino acids: CASSLEGTSYEQYF. In DNA form, the CDR3 reads TGCGCCAGCAGCTTGGAAGGGACCTCCTACGAGCAGTACTTC.

The chain recombines TRBV6-1 with TRBJ2-5; TRBD2 might be the D (5 bases). Trimming removed 1 base at V and 1 base at J, with 13 bases between. CDR3 length: 16 residues. Per germline, CDR1 MNHNS and CDR2 SASEGT. CDR3: CASSEGAGPIQETQYF. In DNA, the CDR3 is TGTGCCAGCAGTGAAGGGGCGGGCCCTATCCAAGAGACCCAGTACTTC.

The rearrangement uses TRBV7-9 and TRBJ2-7; 11 bases align to TRBD2. CDR3 length: 14 residues. V was pared by 5 bases and J by 2 bases, with 2 bases of the junction left unmatched. CDR1 SEHNR and CDR2 FQNEAQ come from the germline V gene (reference sequence). CDR3 in amino acids: CASSALAGAYEQYF. The CDR3 DNA is TGTGCCAGCAGCGCACTAGCGGGAGCCTACGAGCAGTACTTC.